Below, 5 T cell receptor beta chains from the same sample are listed, as sequenced in a study of blood T cells in healthy people across ages. A J-beta primer mix and a sample-barcoded 5' primer were used in a second PCR of roughly 7 to 12 cycles. TCRdb re-called the 5' RACE reads with MiXCR, one entry per CDR3 protein. The table shows about 1,400,000 distinct CDR3 sequences, with around 59% occurring only once. The specimen sequenced was blood. The receptors stem from a man between 18 and 29 years old in good health.

This clonotype showed up just a few times. CDR3 region: CSVEVGRVSYNEQYF. The CDR3 nucleotides read TGCAGCGTTGAAGTGGGCAGGGTCTCCTACAATGAGCAGTACTTC. The chain links TRBV29-1 to TRBJ2-1, with D tentatively TRBD1 (5 bases). The J call may be incorrect, as the DNA end agrees better with TRBJ2-7. The germline gives CDR1 SQVTM, CDR2 ANQGSEA. The CDR3 runs to 15 residues.

There are a few counts of this clonotype. The chain recombines TRBV20-1 with TRBJ2-1; TRBD2 is a possible D gene (6 bases). CDR1 and CDR2 from the germline V gene are DFQATT and SNEGSKA (reference sequence). Trimming stripped 6 bases from V and 3 bases from J, with 12 bases between. The CDR3 has 13 residues. The CDR3 sequence: CSARMGGYNEQFF. The CDR3 nucleotides read TGCAGTGCGAGGATGGGGGGCTACAATGAGCAGTTCTTC.

This clonotype has only a few counts. V gene TRBV4-1 combines with J gene TRBJ1-5; no reliable D call. Germline assignment: CDR1 MGHRA and CDR2 YSYEKL. V was trimmed by 4 bases and J by 2 bases, leaving 18 bases between them. The CDR3 is 17 amino acids. CDR3 nucleotides: TGCGCCAGCAGCCTATTTGATTCGGTTCAGGGCAATCAGCCCCAGCATTTT. Its translation is CASSLFDSVQGNQPQHF.

The genes are TRBV2 and TRBJ2-3; 10 positions match TRBD2. CDR1 and CDR2 (germline): SNHLY, FYNNEI. With V trimmed by 1 base and J by 8 bases, 6 bases remained unmatched. This CDR3 comprises 15 residues. The CDR3 here is CASSEGAGGRGTQYF. For the CDR3, the DNA is TGTGCCAGCAGTGAAGGAGCGGGGGGGCGGGGTACGCAGTATTTT.

The chain links TRBV7-8 to TRBJ2-1; 13 nucleotides align to TRBD2. Trimming removed 1 base from V and 8 bases from J; junction bases left unmatched: 2. The length of the CDR3 is 15 residues. Germline loops: CDR1 SGHVS, CDR2 FQNEAQ. In nucleotides, the CDR3 is TGTGCCAGCAGCTTAGTACTAGCGGGAGGGTATGAGCAGTTCTTC. This encodes CASSLVLAGGYEQFF.